The 21 T cell receptor beta chains presented below share a single source sample, sequenced in a study of sequential checkpoint blockade in melanoma. The treatment denotes: randomized to nivolumab then ipilimumab (arm A) or the reverse (arm B). TCRdb keeps only in-frame clones here, not all; method: immunoSEQ multiplex PCR. This table holds tens of thousands of clones, 30% to 35% found once. This material consisted of tumor tissue (inferred from file names), taken from a patient given nivolumab and ipilimumab in sequence. Receptors were obtained from a human donor with melanoma.

This clone was observed a handful of times. V and J are TRBV11-3 and TRBJ2-1; 8 bases are a match to TRBD2. Germline V gene data show CDR1 as SGHNT and CDR2 as YENEEA. The CDR3 extends over 15 amino acids. The junction had 4 bases not matched to a gene; V was cut back by 2 bases and J by 4 bases. The CDR3 sequence is CASSLILAGYNEQFF. CDR3 in DNA: TGTGCCAGCAGCTTAATCCTAGCGGGTTACAATGAGCAGTTCTTC.

The chain combines TRBV10-3 with TRBJ2-7, with TRBD1 matching over 7 bases. V gave up 7 bases and J gave up 4 bases; unmatched junction bases: 10. CDR3 size: 14 residues. The germline CDR1 and CDR2 sequences are ENHRY and SYGVKD. Written as DNA, the CDR3 is TGTGCCATCAACATCGGGACAGATTTTTACGAGCAGTACTTC. Translating gives CAINIGTDFYEQYF.

This clone has just a few counts. The chain's CDR3 is CASSLGVRGNEQYF. The CDR3 DNA sequence: TGTGCCAGCAGCTTAGGTGTCAGGGGCAACGAGCAGTACTTC. The V gene is TRBV11-3, the J gene TRBJ2-7; possible D gene TRBD1, 6 bases. The CDR3 totals 14 residues. Germline assignment: CDR1 SGHNT and CDR2 YENEEA. The V gene lost 1 base and the J gene lost 5 bases, with 12 bases spanning the gap.

This clone was recorded a few times. V is TRBV18 and J is TRBJ2-1; TRBD1 matches 7 bases. V shed 0 bases, J shed 6 bases, and the junction held 2 bases outside the gene matches. Germline values: CDR1 KGHSH, CDR2 LQKENI. This CDR3 spans 14 amino acids. The CDR3 region is CASSPPTGPNEQFF. The CDR3, as DNA: TGTGCCAGCTCACCACCGACAGGGCCCAATGAGCAGTTCTTC.

This chain connects TRBV9 to TRBJ1-3; 7 bases line up with TRBD1. This CDR3 contains 14 residues. V lost 4 bases to trimming and J lost 8 bases; unmatched junction nucleotides: 9. Germline CDR1 reads SGDLS; CDR2 reads YYNGEE. In DNA, the CDR3 is TGTGCCAGCAGCACTTACGACAGGGTTGACACCATATATTTT. Amino acid sequence: CASSTYDRVDTIYF. The full variable domain, rest sourced from reference TRBV9 and TRBJ1-3, is DSGVTQTPKHLITATGQRVTLRCSPRSGDLSVYWYQQSLDQGLQFLIQYYNGEERAKGNILERFSAQQFPDLHSELNLSSLELGDSALYFCASSTYDRVDTIYFGEGSWLTVV.

This clone occurred a few times. This chain joins TRBV6-8 and TRBJ1-5; perhaps TRBD1 as D (5 bases). With 4 bases removed from V and 6 bases from J, the gap between germline ends came to 10 bases. The CDR3 extends over 13 amino acids. Germline values: CDR1 MNHGY, CDR2 SAAAGT. The CDR3 DNA is TGTGCCAGCAGTTTACAGGCCGGTCAGCCCCAGCATTTT. Amino acid sequence: CASSLQAGQPQHF.

This clone was counted between two and nine times. The chain has TRBV30 and TRBJ2-3; D is perhaps TRBD2 (6 bases). The CDR3 is 14 amino acids. With 4 bases removed from V and 0 bases from J, the gap between germline ends came to 11 bases. Germline V gives CDR1 GTSNPN, CDR2 SVGIG (reference sequence). The CDR3 loop is CAWNLATSTDTQYF. In DNA, the CDR3 is TGTGCCTGGAACCTAGCGACTAGCACAGATACGCAGTATTTT.

The rearrangement uses TRBV6-8 and TRBJ2-7, with TRBD2 identical over 10 bases. Germline loops: CDR1 MNHGY, CDR2 SAAAGT. With V trimmed by 2 bases and J by 3 bases, 4 bases remained unmatched. The CDR3 sequence is 15 residues long. The CDR3 DNA reads TGTGCCAGCAGTTACCCCACTAGCGGGATCTACGAGCAGTACTTC. Encoded protein: CASSYPTSGIYEQYF.

This clone was seen once. The chain recombines TRBV18 with TRBJ2-5; D might be TRBD1 or TRBD2, each matching 5 bases. V dropped 5 bases and J dropped 5 bases, with 18 bases sitting between them. The CDR3 totals 15 residues. Germline V gene data show CDR1 as KGHSH and CDR2 as LQKENI. The DNA for the CDR3 is TGTGCCAGCTCAGTCCGGGACCAGGTCATGGAGACCCAGTACTTC. Its translation is CASSVRDQVMETQYF.

This clone was detected only a few times. CDR3 nucleotide sequence: TGTGCCTCGGTCGCCGGCGAGAGCTCCTACGAGCAGTACTTC. This sequence encodes CASVAGESSYEQYF. The chain carries TRBV12-2 and TRBJ2-7. TRBV12-2 is a pseudogene locus. CDR3 length: 14 residues.

This clone was recorded at least ten times. The V and J genes are TRBV7-1 and TRBJ2-1, with D unclear. TRBV7-1 is labeled an ORF, and its function is uncertain. V lost 5 bases, J lost 9 bases, and 20 bases lay in between. This CDR3 is built from 15 residues. CDR3 loop: CASSKTADPESEQFF. The CDR3 DNA reads as TGTGCCAGCAGCAAAACGGCGGACCCGGAGTCTGAGCAGTTCTTC.

This chain connects TRBV6-8 to TRBJ1-3; 7 bases match TRBD1. Germline values: CDR1 MNHGY, CDR2 SAAAGT. There are 15 residues in the CDR3. The ends lost 7 bases at V and 0 bases at J; junction bases unmatched: 6. CDR3 loop: CASTQDRSSGNTIYF. The CDR3 nucleotides are TGTGCCAGCACCCAGGACAGGAGCTCTGGAAACACCATATATTTT.

This clone was counted a few times. The gene calls are TRBV28 and TRBJ2-7; 10 nucleotides line up with TRBD1. The CDR3 runs 14 residues. Germline V gives CDR1 MDHEN, CDR2 SYDVKM. V was clipped by 2 bases and J by 4 bases; unmatched bases: 2. CDR3 sequence (DNA): TGTGCCAGCAGTTTAGGACAGGGGGTTTACGAGCAGTACTTC. As protein: CASSLGQGVYEQYF.

The V call is TRBV11-3, the J call TRBJ2-7; 12 positions agree with TRBD2. This CDR3 spans 14 amino acids. With V trimmed by 5 bases and J by 3 bases, 2 bases remained unmatched. Germline values: CDR1 SGHNT, CDR2 YENEEA. The CDR3 bases are TGTGCCAGCAGCCAGACTAGCGGGAGCTACGAGCAGTACTTC. Encoded protein: CASSQTSGSYEQYF.

V usage is TRBV29-1 and J usage is TRBJ1-2; 8 bases fit TRBD1. The CDR3 has 12 amino acids. Germline-derived CDR1 and CDR2 are SQVTM and ANQGSEA. The V segment lost 6 bases and the J segment 7 bases; nucleotides outside the gene matches: 7. The CDR3 sequence is CSVSTGAGGYTF. As DNA, the CDR3 is TGCAGCGTCTCGACAGGGGCCGGTGGCTACACCTTC.

This sequence joins TRBV28 and TRBJ2-3; D not certain. Trimming cost V 6 bases and J 7 bases, with 14 bases left between them. Germline CDR1 and CDR2: MDHEN and SYDVKM. The CDR3 contains 13 residues. CDR3 nucleotide sequence: TGTGCCAGCAGCAGTGGGCCCACGAATACGCAGTATTTT. Amino acids: CASSSGPTNTQYF.

This clone was counted a few times. The genes are TRBV6-8 and TRBJ2-1, with D possibly called TRBD1 or TRBD2 (5 bases each). CDR1 is MNHGY, CDR2 SAAAGT, per germline. CDR3 size: 13 residues. Between the trimmed V and J ends, which lost 6 bases and 12 bases, there was a span of 18 bases. The CDR3 sequence: CASRFRGASRQFF. CDR3 sequence (DNA): TGTGCCAGCAGATTCCGAGGGGCTAGTAGGCAGTTCTTC.

This clone came up a few times. The rearrangement joins TRBV30 to TRBJ1-3; D not certain. The V gene lost 0 bases and the J gene lost 0 bases, with 6 bases spanning the gap. Germline V CDR1 and CDR2: GTSNPN, SVGIG (reference sequence). The CDR3 is 14 amino acids. CDR3 DNA: TGTGCCTGGAGTGTATTTTCCTCTGGAAACACCATATATTTT. Translating gives CAWSVFSSGNTIYF.

This clone came up a few times. V and J are TRBV11-3 and TRBJ1-3, with D unclear. The CDR3 covers 14 residues. Germline CDR1 is SGHNT and CDR2 is YENEEA. Trimming left V 5 bases short and J 1 base short, with 9 bases between. CDR3 sequence (DNA): TGTGCCAGCAGCCCCTCCGAGTCTGGAAACACCATATATTTT. Encoded protein: CASSPSESGNTIYF.

This clone has at least ten counts. The rearrangement links TRBV7-5 to TRBJ2-2; the table's D call TRBD2 went unverified against the DNA. TRBV7-5 is tagged as a pseudogene. This CDR3 is built from 16 residues. CDR3 nucleotide sequence: TGTGCCAGCAGCTCTTATCTCGGTCAGAACACCGGGGAGCTGTTTTTT. It encodes CASSSYLGQNTGELFF.

The chain couples TRBV19 to TRBJ1-5, with D perhaps TRBD1 (5 bases). This CDR3 contains 15 residues. The germline gives CDR1 LNHDA, CDR2 SQIVND (reference sequence). V lost 7 bases and J lost 5, with 18 bases in between. This chain's CDR3 is CASTLSPAGYQPQHF. As DNA, the CDR3 is TGTGCCAGTACCCTAAGCCCGGCAGGGTATCAGCCCCAGCATTTT.